This T cell receptor beta chain was retrieved from a study of PD-1 blockade in classical Hodgkin lymphoma. General study points: Relapsed/refractory patients reportedly had lower baseline diversity than newly diagnosed patients. The origin of the repertoire differences remains undefined, with disease activity or prior therapy as possible causes.

Sample time point: newly diagnosed, previously untreated cHL patient sample. Negative magnetic selection isolated CD4+ T cells from thawed PBMCs. Comparison came from newly diagnosed, untreated classical Hodgkin lymphoma PBMCs. The ends were cut back, 4 bases at V and 4 bases at J, with 13 bases in the middle. The CDR3 contains 14 residues. Germline loops: CDR1 SEHNR, CDR2 FQNEAQ (reference sequence). Comment on this clone: Antigen: not known.

Repertoires were generated with immunoSEQ multiplex PCR, while TCRdb's copy carries only in-frame clones and drops some. There are 25,000 to 35,000 clones in the sample; about 87% occur only once, and around 1.2% lies in the top ten. The chain combines TRBV7-9 with TRBJ2-5, with D tentatively TRBD1 (5 bases). This TCR came from a human donor with classical Hodgkin lymphoma. Sequences were obtained from CD4+ T cells from blood. The DNA of the CDR3 is TGTGCCAGCAGCTCCCTTGACAGAGGAGAGACCCAGTACTTC. As protein: CASSSLDRGETQYF.